The clone carrying this T cell receptor (beta chain) was detected only once. The antigen remains undetermined. The source of the sample is a study of T cell responses to AZD1222 COVID-19 vaccine. Repertoires were generated with immunoSEQ multiplex PCR, while TCRdb's copy carries only in-frame clones and drops some. Found here are roughly 120,000 clones, roughly 85% of them singletons; the top ten hold around 3.9%. V shed 4 bases and J shed 8 bases, with 10 bases lying between them. The CDR3 loop spans 13 amino acids. Germline assignment: CDR1 KGHDR and CDR2 SFDVKD. Study-wide findings and caveats: Distributed over spike, vaccine-associated CD4 TCRs predominated at 160-218 and 743-854. Seropositive at baseline were only a handful of AZD1222 recipients.

This TCR came from an adult in good health. The gene calls are TRBV24-1 and TRBJ1-4, with D tentatively TRBD1 (5 bases). The specimen comprised peripheral blood, sampled on day 0 of MenACWY control vaccination. The CDR3 is CATSEPGTEKLFF. For the CDR3, the DNA is TGTGCCACCAGTGAACCCGGGACCGAAAAACTGTTTTTT.